Each of the 30 T cell receptor beta chains below was sequenced from the same sample in a study of T cell repertoires and leukemia-associated antigens. Antigens for these TCRs are unknown. TCRdb fed the 5' RACE reads into MiXCR, producing one record per CDR3 protein. The sample lists roughly 13,000 distinct CDR3 sequences, roughly 40% occurring once. The source material was CD3+ T cells sorted from blood and cultured. These receptor sequences come from a female donor in good health.

V gene TRBV20-1 combines with J gene TRBJ1-2, with a weak D call TRBD1 (6 bases). Trimming took 3 bases from V and 8 from J, leaving 10 bases between them. The CDR3 has 11 amino acids. Germline V gives CDR1 DFQATT, CDR2 SNEGSKA (reference sequence). The CDR3 DNA reads TGCAGTGCTAGTAGGGGGGAGGGCTACACCTTC. Amino acids: CSASRGEGYTF.

This clonotype is labeled as medium-sized. The chain carries TRBV2 and TRBJ2-1; D ambiguous. The CDR3 runs to 11 residues. CDR1 SNHLY and CDR2 FYNNEI come from the germline V gene. The V gene lost 6 bases and the J gene lost 10 bases, with 10 bases spanning the gap. Here the CDR3 reads CASSNGREQFF. The CDR3 nucleotides read TGTGCCAGCAGCAACGGCCGCGAGCAGTTCTTC.

V and J are TRBV24-1 and TRBJ2-1; TRBD1 is a possible D gene (5 bases). The CDR3 is made up of 15 amino acids. Trimming removed 0 bases at V and 6 bases at J, with 11 bases between. Germline CDR1 reads KGHDR; CDR2 reads SFDVKD. CDR3 nucleotides: TGTGCCACCAGTGATTTGCAGGGCGATGCCAATGAGCAGTTCTTC. It translates to CATSDLQGDANEQFF.

The rearrangement links TRBV4-2 to TRBJ1-6; maybe TRBD1 (6 bases). Trimming took off 4 bases at V and 5 bases at J, with 12 bases between the two ends. CDR1 and CDR2 from the germline V gene are LGHNA and YNFKEQ. The CDR3 is made up of 15 amino acids. The CDR3 region is CASSPGALNNSPLHF. The CDR3 DNA reads TGTGCCAGCAGCCCAGGGGCCCTTAATAATTCACCCCTCCACTTT.

The chain combines TRBV6-4 with TRBJ2-1; 10 positions agree with TRBD1. Losses at the gene ends were 2 bases for V and 3 bases for J; bases not matched to a gene: 7. Per the germline V gene, CDR1 is MRHNA and CDR2 is SNTAGT. The CDR3 runs to 17 residues. CDR3 loop: CASSDRPGTGDYNEQFF. The CDR3 region has the DNA TGTGCCAGCAGTGACCGACCCGGGACAGGGGACTACAATGAGCAGTTCTTC.

This clonotype showed up many times. This sequence joins TRBV20-1 and TRBJ2-1; D may be TRBD1 or TRBD2 (6 bases each). The CDR3 covers 12 residues. V lost 7 bases and J 7 bases, leaving 14 bases between the germline ends. CDR1 is DFQATT and CDR2 is SNEGSKA in the germline V gene (reference sequence). CDR3 region: CSGTQGGNEQFF. The CDR3 region has the DNA TGCAGTGGTACTCAAGGGGGGAATGAGCAGTTCTTC.

In this sample, this clonotype turned up many times. This chain links TRBV10-3 with TRBJ2-3; possibly TRBD1 for D (5 bases). Trimming left V 7 bases short and J 5 bases short, with 10 bases between. The CDR3 spans 12 residues. Germline V lookup: CDR1 ENHRY, CDR2 SYGVKD. DNA for the CDR3: TGTGCCATCAAGGAAAGGGGAGATACGCAGTATTTT. Amino acids: CAIKERGDTQYF.

As to this clonotype: At one end the junction does not follow the germline gene, possibly because of a read error. The genes are TRBV15 and TRBJ2-3, with no clear D. The CDR3 totals 13 residues. CDR1 is LNHNV, CDR2 YYDKDF, per germline (reference sequence). The CDR3 DNA follows: TGTGCCACCAGCAGAGGATCCACAGATACACAGTGTTTT. Its translation is CATSRGSTDTQCF.

Comment on this clonotype: Sequence at one end of the junction differs from germline and may be a read error. This sequence joins TRBV5-1 and TRBJ1-2; D gene unclear. The CDR3 is 14 residues long. Germline V gene lookup returns CDR1 SGHRS and CDR2 YFSETQ. CDR3 sequence (DNA): TGCGCCGGCAGCCCGCCCGAAGGATCGGGGGGCTACACCTTC. As protein: CAGSPPEGSGGYTF.

This chain connects TRBV3-1 to TRBJ2-1; TRBD2 agrees at 7 bases. After removal of 8 bases from V and 9 bases from J, the junction contained 13 bases not matched to a gene. The CDR3 runs to 14 residues. Germline V gives CDR1 LGHDT, CDR2 YNNKEL (reference sequence). CDR3 sequence (DNA): TGTGCCAGCTCTAGACTAGCCGGGGAGAGTGAGCAGTTCTTC. It encodes CASSRLAGESEQFF.

This sequence joins TRBV7-6 and TRBJ2-6; possible D gene TRBD1, 5 bases. CDR1 is SGHVS, CDR2 FNYEAQ, per germline. The CDR3 is 14 amino acids. V lost 1 base, J lost 18 bases, and 19 bases lay in between. CDR3: CASSLGSGANAPTF. As DNA, the CDR3 is TGTGCCAGCAGCTTAGGATCTGGGGCCAACGCCCCGACTTTC.

This clonotype appeared a few times. The V call is TRBV6-1, the J call TRBJ1-2; no clear D. The V end was cut by 1 base, the J end by 1 base, with 13 bases between. Germline V gives CDR1 MNHNS, CDR2 SASEGT. This CDR3 has 16 amino acids. CDR3 amino acids: CASSEGPATINYGYTF. DNA for the CDR3: TGTGCCAGCAGTGAAGGACCCGCCACAATTAACTATGGCTACACCTTC.

By its share, this clonotype is medium-sized (0.01 to 0.1%). CDR3: CASSLERGFGEKLFF. Here the CDR3 DNA reads TGTGCCAGCAGCTTAGAACGGGGGTTTGGGGAAAAACTGTTTTTT. V gene TRBV7-8 combines with J gene TRBJ1-4; the D gene is possibly TRBD1 (5 bases). The CDR3 is made up of 15 amino acids. V was shortened by 1 base and J by 8 bases, with 14 bases between the two germline ends. Germline V CDR1 and CDR2: SGHVS, FQNEAQ. The complete variable domain, with remaining parts taken from reference TRBV7-8 and TRBJ1-4, reads GAGVSQSPRYKVAKRGQDVALRCDPISGHVSLFWYQQALGQGPEFLTYFQNEAQLDKSGLPSDRFFAERPEGSVSTLKIQRTQQEDSAVYLCASSLERGFGEKLFFGSGTQLSVL.

This chain uses TRBV20-1 with TRBJ2-7; 10 bases align to TRBD2. The ends lost 5 bases at V and 5 bases at J; junction bases unmatched: 9. This CDR3 region has 14 residues. CDR1 is DFQATT and CDR2 is SNEGSKA in the germline V gene (reference sequence). The CDR3 DNA follows: TGCAGTGCTGAATCCCTAGCGGGAGATCACGAGCAGTACTTC. The encoded protein is CSAESLAGDHEQYF.

This clonotype is termed medium-sized. The V gene is TRBV11-2, the J gene TRBJ2-7; 10 bases are a match to TRBD2. The CDR3 runs 15 residues. Germline assignment: CDR1 SGHAT and CDR2 FQNNGV. Trimming at V came to 1 base and at J to 5 bases, leaving 5 bases not matched to a gene. CDR3 nucleotides: TGTGCCAGCAGCTTAGCCCTAGCGGGAGTTCACGAGCAGTACTTC. Protein product: CASSLALAGVHEQYF.

A note on this clonotype: Mismatch with germline at one junction end may stem from a read error. The J gene is TRBJ2-2, the V gene TRBV11-3; 8 nucleotides line up with TRBD2. Looked up from germline, CDR1 is SGHNT and CDR2 is YENEEA. This CDR3 has 15 amino acids. The CDR3 spells CAGSSGGGYTGEPFF. CDR3 DNA sequence: TGTGCCGGATCTAGCGGCGGGGGGTACACCGGAGAGCCGTTTTTT.

This clonotype is labeled medium-sized (0.01 to 0.1%). J is TRBJ1-5 and V is TRBV18; no clear D gene. The CDR3 loop spans 13 amino acids. Trimming pared 4 bases from V and 4 bases from J, leaving 8 bases between. Germline V lookup: CDR1 KGHSH, CDR2 LQKENI. The CDR3 protein is CASSQDENQPQHF. Here the CDR3 DNA reads TGTGCCAGCTCACAGGACGAGAATCAGCCCCAGCATTTT.

This clonotype is classed as medium-sized. The rearrangement uses TRBV15 and TRBJ2-5; possibly TRBD1 for D (5 bases). V was trimmed by 0 bases and J by 2 bases, leaving 13 bases between them. The CDR3 has 16 amino acids. CDR1 is LNHNV and CDR2 is YYDKDF in the germline V gene (reference sequence). The CDR3: CATSREVQGGQETQYF. CDR3 DNA: TGTGCCACCAGCAGAGAGGTCCAGGGTGGGCAAGAGACCCAGTACTTC.

This clonotype ranks as medium-sized. This rearrangement joins TRBV20-1 to TRBJ2-6, with 7 bases matching TRBD1. CDR3 length: 17 amino acids. The V gene's germline CDR1 is DFQATT and CDR2 SNEGSKA (reference sequence). Losses at the gene ends were 5 bases for V and 0 bases for J; bases not matched to a gene: 10. CDR3 in amino acids: CSAAGTVKHSGANVLTF. CDR3 DNA sequence: TGCAGTGCTGCCGGGACAGTCAAACACTCTGGGGCCAACGTCCTGACTTTC.

Within the sample, this clonotype is medium-sized (0.01 to 0.1%). The V and J genes are TRBV5-1 and TRBJ2-4; no clear D gene. V was pared by 0 bases and J by 0 bases, with 7 bases between. This CDR3 contains 15 residues. In germline, CDR1 is SGHRS, CDR2 YFSETQ. This CDR3 reads CASSLEALAKNIQYF. The CDR3 DNA is TGCGCCAGCAGCTTGGAAGCGTTAGCCAAAAACATTCAGTACTTC. Variable domain in full (rest from reference TRBV5-1 and TRBJ2-4): KAGVTQTPRYLIKTRGQQVTLSCSPISGHRSVSWYQQTPGQGLQFLFEYFSETQRNKGNFPGRFSGRQFSNSRSEMNVSTLELGDSALYLCASSLEALAKNIQYFGAGTRLSVL.

In its sample, this clonotype ranks as medium-sized. This rearrangement joins TRBV6-5 to TRBJ2-7; 8 nucleotides match TRBD1. The germline gives CDR1 MNHEY, CDR2 SVGAGI. CDR3 size: 13 residues. V lost 5 bases to trimming and J lost 4 bases; unmatched junction nucleotides: 4. The CDR3 DNA reads TGTGCCAGCAGTAGGGGGACAGGATACGAGCAGTACTTC. Protein product: CASSRGTGYEQYF.

As concerns this clonotype: A read error may account for a junction end that differs from germline. The rearrangement joins TRBV3-1 to TRBJ1-4; D may be TRBD1 (6 bases). Germline V gene sequence: CDR1 LGHDT, CDR2 YNNKEL (reference sequence). There are 16 residues in the CDR3. The CDR3 is CASSQPGQGFNEELFF. The CDR3 nucleotides read TGTGCCAGCAGCCAACCTGGGCAGGGGTTTAATGAAGAACTGTTTTTT.

The chain uses TRBV7-2 and TRBJ1-4; possibly TRBD1 for D (5 bases). V lost 0 bases and J 10 bases, leaving 15 bases between the germline ends. This CDR3 is built from 15 residues. The germline gives CDR1 SGHTA, CDR2 FQGNSA. DNA for the CDR3: TGTGCCAGCAGCTTAGCGACCGGAAGGAGGGGAAAACTGTTTTTT. It codes for CASSLATGRRGKLFF.

This clonotype is medium-sized by share. This chain connects TRBV12-3 or TRBV12-4 to TRBJ2-2; the match to TRBD2 covers 13 bases. The V and J ends lost 7 bases and 6 bases, in that order; junction bases with no gene match: 5. The length of the CDR3 is 15 residues. DNA of the CDR3: TGTGCCAGCACTGGACTAGCGGGAGCCGCCGGGGAGCTGTTTTTT. As protein: CASTGLAGAAGELFF.

The chain couples TRBV4-2 to TRBJ2-7, with a weak D call TRBD2 (6 bases). The CDR3 is made up of 16 amino acids. Germline V lookup: CDR1 LGHNA, CDR2 YNFKEQ. Trimming removed 1 base from V and 6 bases from J, with 19 bases in between. CDR3 coding DNA: TGTGCCAGCAGCCAAGCGGACGGGACCGGAGGGGTCGAGCAGTACTTC. Translating gives CASSQADGTGGVEQYF.

This chain links TRBV25-1 with TRBJ2-2, with 7 bases aligning to TRBD2. Germline loops: CDR1 MGHDK, CDR2 SYGVNS. The CDR3 spans 17 residues. V was pared by 3 bases and J by 6 bases, with 13 bases of the junction left unmatched. CDR3 sequence: CASSDKGSGRAPGELFF. For the CDR3, the DNA is TGTGCCAGCAGTGACAAGGGTTCTGGGAGGGCCCCCGGGGAGCTGTTTTTT.

This clonotype showed up many times. V gene TRBV25-1 combines with J gene TRBJ2-3, with TRBD1 matching 7 bases. The CDR3 contains 15 residues. Germline CDR1 and CDR2: MGHDK and SYGVNS. Unmatched junction bases numbered 12, after V lost 6 bases and J lost 6 bases. The DNA of the CDR3 is TGTGCCAGCAGCGACGGTCGACAGGGAATGGATACGCAGTATTTT. Its protein product is CASSDGRQGMDTQYF.

This clonotype is classed as medium-sized. The chain joins TRBV20-1 to TRBJ2-7, with 9 bases aligning to TRBD2. The CDR3 loop spans 15 amino acids. V was clipped by 0 bases and J by 3 bases; unmatched bases: 6. Per the germline V gene, CDR1 is DFQATT and CDR2 is SNEGSKA (reference sequence). CDR3 in amino acids: CSARDLSGSDYEQYF. CDR3 DNA: TGCAGTGCTAGAGACCTTAGCGGGAGTGACTACGAGCAGTACTTC.

This clonotype came up once. An end of the junction does not agree with germline; a read error may underlie this. Here the CDR3 reads CSAIQGALLGVNVPTF. The CDR3 bases are TGCAGTGCTATCCAGGGGGCCCTGCTAGGGGTCAACGTCCCGACTTTC. The chain has TRBV20-1 and TRBJ2-6, with 8 positions matching TRBD1. This CDR3 comprises 16 residues. Per the germline V gene, CDR1 is DFQATT and CDR2 is SNEGSKA (reference sequence).

By proportion, this clonotype is medium-sized. This chain joins TRBV12-3 or TRBV12-4 and TRBJ2-2; D is perhaps TRBD2 (7 bases). Trimming pared 7 bases from V and 6 bases from J, leaving 15 bases between. This CDR3 has 14 residues. For the CDR3, the DNA is TGTGCCAGCAACCAACAGGGAGGGGCCGGGGAGCTGTTTTTT. This gives the protein CASNQQGGAGELFF.